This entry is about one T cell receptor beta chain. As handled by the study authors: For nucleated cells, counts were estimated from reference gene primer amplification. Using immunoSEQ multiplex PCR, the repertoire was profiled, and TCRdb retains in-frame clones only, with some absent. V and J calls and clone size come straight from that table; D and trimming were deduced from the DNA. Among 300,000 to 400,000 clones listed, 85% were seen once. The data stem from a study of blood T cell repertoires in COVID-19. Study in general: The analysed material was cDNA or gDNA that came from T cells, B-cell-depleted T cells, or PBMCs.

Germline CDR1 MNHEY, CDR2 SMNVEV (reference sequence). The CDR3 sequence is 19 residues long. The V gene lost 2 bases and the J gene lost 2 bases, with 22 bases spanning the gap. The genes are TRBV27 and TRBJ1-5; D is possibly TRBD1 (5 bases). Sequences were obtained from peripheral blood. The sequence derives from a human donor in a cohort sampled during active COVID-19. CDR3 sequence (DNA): TGTGCCAGCAGTTTACGGCCATGGGGGACTCCCATGGGCAATCAGCCCCAGCATTTT. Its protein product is CASSLRPWGTPMGNQPQHF.